One sample yielded the 10 T cell receptor beta chains listed below, sequenced in a study of a mutant IDH1 vaccine in newly diagnosed glioma. Their antigens remain unidentified. As to time point: week 5, during vaccination. A single vaccine dose contained 300 ug of mutant IDH1 20-mer peptide, and topical imiquimod was used with it. Sequencing was performed with immunoSEQ multiplex PCR; in TCRdb, only in-frame clones are kept and a portion is missing. Of roughly 28,000 clones listed, more than 80% are singletons. This specimen was PBMCs, taken from a glioma patient whose treatment included an IDH1 peptide vaccine. The receptors shown here come from a young man with glioma.

The genes are TRBV4-1 and TRBJ1-5; the D is unclear. Germline V gene data show CDR1 as MGHRA and CDR2 as YSYEKL. Trimming removed 1 base from V and 5 bases from J, with 6 bases in between. This CDR3 spans 13 amino acids. Here the CDR3 reads CASSQAIDQPQHF. In nucleotides, the CDR3 is TGCGCCAGCAGCCAAGCTATTGATCAGCCCCAGCATTTT.

The genes are TRBV25-1 and TRBJ2-7; D is perhaps TRBD2 (5 bases). The CDR3 sequence is 14 residues long. In germline, CDR1 is MGHDK, CDR2 SYGVNS. V lost 2 bases and J lost 4, with 12 bases in between. In DNA, the CDR3 is TGTGCCAGCAGTGAAGAGGGCATGGGGTACGAGCAGTACTTC. Translating gives CASSEEGMGYEQYF.

The chain is built from TRBV18 and TRBJ1-2; D is ambiguous. The germline V and J ends were trimmed by 8 bases and 4 bases, with 23 bases remaining between them. The length of the CDR3 is 16 residues. CDR1 is KGHSH and CDR2 is LQKENI in the germline V gene. The CDR3 spells CASSPPGADGIYGYTF. For the CDR3, the DNA is TGTGCCAGCAGCCCACCGGGAGCGGACGGAATCTATGGCTACACCTTC.

This rearrangement joins TRBV30 to TRBJ1-5; D uncertain. Trimming removed 5 bases from V and 0 bases from J, with 11 bases in between. Germline CDR1 reads GTSNPN; CDR2 reads SVGIG (reference sequence). The CDR3 has 14 residues. The CDR3 here is CAWGMRDSNQPQHF. The CDR3 nucleotides are TGTGCCTGGGGGATGAGAGATAGCAATCAGCCCCAGCATTTT. Full variable domain (remainder filled in from reference TRBV30 and TRBJ1-5): SQTIHQWPATLVQPVGSPLSLECTVEGTSNPNLYWYRQAAGRGLQLLFYSVGIGQISSEVPQNLSASRPQDRQFILSSKKLLLSDSGFYLCAWGMRDSNQPQHFGDGTRLSIL.

The chain carries TRBV30 and TRBJ1-6; 9 bases are a match to TRBD1. Germline lookup yields CDR1 GTSNPN and CDR2 SVGIG (reference sequence). The CDR3 spans 16 residues. With V trimmed by 4 bases and J by 7 bases, 11 bases remained unmatched. The CDR3 loop reads CAWNKKRGQGNSPLHF. As DNA, the CDR3 is TGTGCCTGGAATAAGAAAAGGGGACAGGGAAATTCACCCCTCCACTTT.

This clone was counted a few times. CDR3: CAWGKGEAFF. Written as DNA, the CDR3 is TGTGCCTGGGGTAAGGGTGAAGCTTTCTTT. The chain uses TRBV30 and TRBJ1-1; D is uncertain. The CDR3 is 10 amino acids. Trimming stripped 5 bases from V and 7 bases from J, with 8 bases between. In germline, CDR1 is GTSNPN, CDR2 SVGIG (reference sequence).

The J gene is TRBJ1-1, the V gene TRBV5-6; D not resolved. Germline loops: CDR1 SGHDT, CDR2 YYEEEE. The CDR3 loop spans 12 amino acids. V dropped 0 bases and J dropped 7 bases, with 7 bases sitting between them. CDR3 residues: CASSLGPNEAFF. CDR3 bases: TGTGCCAGCAGCTTGGGCCCAAATGAAGCTTTCTTT.

V usage is TRBV5-1 and J usage is TRBJ2-5; 9 nucleotides match TRBD1. V was pared by 0 bases and J by 7 bases, with 1 base of the junction left unmatched. The CDR3 length is 13 residues. Germline values: CDR1 SGHRS, CDR2 YFSETQ. As DNA, the CDR3 is TGCGCCAGCAGCTTGGGACAGGGGGGGACCCAGTACTTC. Protein product: CASSLGQGGTQYF.

In the case of this clone: Other DNA sequences in this sample translate to the same CDR3. This chain links TRBV4-3 with TRBJ2-5; D possibly corresponds to TRBD2 (6 bases). V lost 0 bases and J 0 bases, leaving 8 bases between the germline ends. Germline-derived CDR1 and CDR2 are LGHNA and YSLEER. The CDR3 length is 15 residues. The CDR3 is CASSQDGGYQETQYF. The CDR3 nucleotides read TGCGCCAGCAGCCAAGACGGGGGATACCAAGAGACCCAGTACTTC.

J is TRBJ1-1 and V is TRBV6-1; 7 bases are a match to TRBD1. J gave up 8 bases and V 8 bases, and 8 bases lay outside the gene matches. Per germline, CDR1 MNHNS and CDR2 SASEGT. CDR3 length: 12 amino acids. CDR3 nucleotide sequence: TGTGCCAGCCCTCCCCCGGACAGGGAAGCTTTCTTT. Translated: CASPPPDREAFF.